What follows are 13 T cell receptor beta chains derived from one specimen sequenced in a study of CD8+ T cells in alopecia areata. Treatment given: oral pan-JAK inhibitor, 5-10 mg twice daily. cDNA prepared by RNA extraction and subsequent reverse transcription served as the template for sequencing. Only in-frame clones appear in the TCRdb table, and some are missing; sequencing was by immunoSEQ multiplex PCR. The table lists roughly 190,000 clones, under 80% of them singletons. Sequencing used CD4+ T cells sorted from blood, obtained around week 50, from a patient treated with tofacitinib. The receptors originated from a human donor with alopecia areata.

In its sample, this clone was seen a few times. CDR3 protein: CAISVSQGAKGSYEQYF. CDR3 nucleotide sequence: TGTGCCATCAGTGTTAGCCAGGGGGCGAAGGGCTCCTACGAGCAGTACTTC. The J gene is TRBJ2-7, the V gene TRBV10-3; the match to TRBD1 covers 8 bases. CDR1 is ENHRY and CDR2 is SYGVKD in the germline V gene. The junction had 11 bases not matched to a gene; V was cut back by 4 bases and J by 0 bases. This CDR3 has 17 residues.

The gene calls are TRBV11-2 and TRBJ1-1; TRBD1 aligns across 8 bases. CDR3 length equals 15 residues. The germline V gene has CDR1 SGHAT and CDR2 FQNNGV. The J segment lost 1 base and the V segment lost 4 bases, leaving 5 bases of the junction unmatched. CDR3 region: CASSWGQVKNTEAFF. In nucleotides, the CDR3 is TGTGCCAGCAGCTGGGGACAGGTCAAGAACACTGAAGCTTTCTTT.

V usage is TRBV18 and J usage is TRBJ2-7; D ambiguous. CDR1 is KGHSH, CDR2 LQKENI, per germline. This CDR3 contains 13 residues. Trimming pared 5 bases from V and 7 bases from J, leaving 15 bases between. For the CDR3, the DNA is TGTGCCAGCTCAACACGGCCCGTTTGGGAGCAGTACTTC. This encodes CASSTRPVWEQYF. The full variable domain, its missing parts supplied by reference TRBV18 and TRBJ2-7, is NAGVMQNPRHLVRRRGQEARLRCSPMKGHSHVYWYRQLPEEGLKFMVYLQKENIIDESGMPKERFSAEFPKEGPSILRIQQVVRGDSAAYFCASSTRPVWEQYFGPGTRLTVT.

V usage is TRBV9 and J usage is TRBJ2-3; 8 bases match TRBD1. V lost 0 bases to trimming and J lost 6 bases; unmatched junction nucleotides: 0. CDR3 length: 13 residues. Germline V lookup: CDR1 SGDLS, CDR2 YYNGEE. The CDR3 nucleotides read TGTGCCAGCAGCGTAGACAGGGGGGATACGCAGTATTTT. Translated: CASSVDRGDTQYF.

This clone came up a few times. J is TRBJ1-5 and V is TRBV29-1; 9 bases fit TRBD1. The V and J ends lost 6 bases and 2 bases, in that order; junction bases with no gene match: 5. The CDR3 contains 14 residues. CDR1 is SQVTM, CDR2 ANQGSEA, per germline. This chain's CDR3 is CSVAGQGGNQPQHF. The CDR3 DNA follows: TGCAGCGTGGCGGGACAGGGAGGCAATCAGCCCCAGCATTTT.

The J gene is TRBJ1-1, the V gene TRBV29-1; the D gene is possibly TRBD1 (6 bases). Germline V gene data show CDR1 as SQVTM and CDR2 as ANQGSEA. Trimming cost V 4 bases and J 11 bases, with 14 bases left between them. The CDR3 is 11 residues long. The CDR3 spells CSVVMPGAAFF. Here the CDR3 DNA reads TGCAGCGTTGTCATGCCGGGGGCCGCTTTCTTT. Complete variable domain (other parts from reference TRBV29-1 and TRBJ1-1): SAVISQKPSRDICQRGTSLTIQCQVDSQVTMMFWYRQQPGQSLTLIATANQGSEATYESGFVIDKFPISRPNLTFSTLTVSNMSPEDSSIYLCSVVMPGAAFFGQGTRLTVV.

V is TRBV6-5 and J is TRBJ2-5, with a weak D call TRBD2 (6 bases). CDR3 length equals 15 residues. CDR1 MNHEY and CDR2 SVGAGI come from the germline V gene. Trimming took off 5 bases at V and 2 bases at J, with 15 bases between the two ends. The CDR3 bases are TGTGCCAGCAGTAACGGAGGGGTGAGGCAAGAGACCCAGTACTTC. Translation gives CASSNGGVRQETQYF.

This clone has only a few counts. The J gene is TRBJ2-7, the V gene TRBV29-1; a possible D gene is TRBD1 (5 bases). V was trimmed by 6 bases and J by 8 bases, leaving 14 bases between them. The CDR3 runs to 11 residues. Germline V gene lookup returns CDR1 SQVTM and CDR2 ANQGSEA. CDR3 coding DNA: TGCAGCGTCCACCTGGGGCACAAGCAGTACTTC. Translation gives CSVHLGHKQYF.

There are many counts of this clone. The V gene is TRBV5-4, the J gene TRBJ1-1; D might be TRBD1 (5 bases). The CDR3 extends over 16 amino acids. CDR1 SGHNT and CDR2 YYREEE come from the germline V gene (reference sequence). The ends were cut back, 4 bases at V and 3 bases at J, with 19 bases in the middle. CDR3 in DNA: TGTGCCAGCAGCCCGAGGCGTCCTGGGGGGGACACTGAAGCTTTCTTT. The encoded protein is CASSPRRPGGDTEAFF.

The genes are TRBV28 and TRBJ2-3; D uncertain. Germline V CDR1 and CDR2: MDHEN, SYDVKM. The CDR3 consists of 10 residues. V shed 4 bases and J shed 12 bases, with 8 bases lying between them. The CDR3 nucleotides read TGTGCCAGCAGTTCTCTCCGCCAGTATTTT. This gives the protein CASSSLRQYF.

The genes are TRBV2 and TRBJ2-2, with 13 positions matching TRBD2. Germline CDR1 reads SNHLY; CDR2 reads FYNNEI. The CDR3 is made up of 16 amino acids. Trimming cost V 6 bases and J 2 bases; bases outside gene matches: 3. The CDR3 DNA reads as TGTGCCAGCAGACGACTAGCGGGGGGCAACACCGGGGAGCTGTTTTTT. Protein sequence: CASRRLAGGNTGELFF.

This clone was counted only a few times. V gene TRBV5-1 combines with J gene TRBJ2-5; tentatively, D is TRBD2 (5 bases). Germline-derived CDR1 and CDR2 are SGHRS and YFSETQ. The CDR3 has 15 amino acids. With 1 base removed from V and 3 bases from J, the gap between germline ends came to 13 bases. CDR3 loop: CASSLSGLAEETQYF. DNA of the CDR3: TGCGCCAGCAGCTTGTCGGGCCTAGCAGAAGAGACCCAGTACTTC. The whole variable domain, filled in from reference TRBV5-1 and TRBJ2-5, reads KAGVTQTPRYLIKTRGQQVTLSCSPISGHRSVSWYQQTPGQGLQFLFEYFSETQRNKGNFPGRFSGRQFSNSRSEMNVSTLELGDSALYLCASSLSGLAEETQYFGPGTRLLVL.

J is TRBJ1-6 and V is TRBV10-3; TRBD1 agrees at 9 bases. Germline-derived CDR1 and CDR2 are ENHRY and SYGVKD. This CDR3 is built from 14 residues. J was trimmed by 7 bases and V by 10 bases; bases with no gene match: 8. CDR3 in DNA: TGTGCCAGCGGATCGACAGGGGGGAATTCACCCCTCCACTTT. Its translation is CASGSTGGNSPLHF.